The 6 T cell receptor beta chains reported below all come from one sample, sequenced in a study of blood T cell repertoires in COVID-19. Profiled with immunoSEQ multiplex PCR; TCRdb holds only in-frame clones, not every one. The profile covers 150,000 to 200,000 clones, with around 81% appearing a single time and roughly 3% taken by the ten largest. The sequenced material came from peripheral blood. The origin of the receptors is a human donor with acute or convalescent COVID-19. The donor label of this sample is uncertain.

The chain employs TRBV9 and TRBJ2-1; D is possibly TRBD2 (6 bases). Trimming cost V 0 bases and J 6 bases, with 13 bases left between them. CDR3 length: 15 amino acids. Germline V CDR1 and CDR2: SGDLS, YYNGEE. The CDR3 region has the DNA TGTGCCAGCAGCGTAGCCGGTTTCGGGGGCAATGAGCAGTTCTTC. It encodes CASSVAGFGGNEQFF.

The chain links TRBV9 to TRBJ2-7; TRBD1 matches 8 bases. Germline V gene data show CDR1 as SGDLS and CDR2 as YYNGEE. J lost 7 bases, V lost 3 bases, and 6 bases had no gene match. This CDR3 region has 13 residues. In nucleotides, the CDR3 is TGTGCCAGCAGCGGACAGGGGACAAGGGAGCAGTACTTC. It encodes CASSGQGTREQYF.

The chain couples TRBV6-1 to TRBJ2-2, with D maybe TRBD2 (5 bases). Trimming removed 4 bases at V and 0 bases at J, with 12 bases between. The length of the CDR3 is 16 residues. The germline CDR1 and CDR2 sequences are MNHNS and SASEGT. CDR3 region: CASSVLAGTNTGELFF. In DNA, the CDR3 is TGTGCCAGCAGTGTTCTAGCAGGCACGAACACCGGGGAGCTGTTTTTT.

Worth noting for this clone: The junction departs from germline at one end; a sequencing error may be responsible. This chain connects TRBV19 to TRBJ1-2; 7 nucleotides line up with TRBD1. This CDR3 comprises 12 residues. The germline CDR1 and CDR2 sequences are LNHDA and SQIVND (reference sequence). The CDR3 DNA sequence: TGTGCCAGTAGCCAAGGGACAGCGCAACAAGAATTC. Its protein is CASSQGTAQQEF.

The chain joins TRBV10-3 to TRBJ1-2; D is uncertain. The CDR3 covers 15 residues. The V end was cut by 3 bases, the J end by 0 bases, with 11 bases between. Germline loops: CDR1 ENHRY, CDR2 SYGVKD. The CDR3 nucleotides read TGTGCCATCAGTGACGGAACAGCAGCTAACTATGGCTACACCTTC. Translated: CAISDGTAANYGYTF.

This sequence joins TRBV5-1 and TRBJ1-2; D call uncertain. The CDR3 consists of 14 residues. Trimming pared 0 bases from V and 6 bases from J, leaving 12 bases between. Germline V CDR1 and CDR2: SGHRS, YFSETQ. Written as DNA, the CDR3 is TGCGCCAGCAGCTTGGTTGCGGGCACGGATGGCTACACCTTC. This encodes CASSLVAGTDGYTF.